The 18 T cell receptor beta chains given below trace back to one sample, sequenced in a study of a mutant IDH1 vaccine in newly diagnosed glioma. Specified time point: baseline, week 1 (first vaccination visit). Treatment indicated: pre-vaccination baseline after standard-of-care therapy. The assay was immunoSEQ multiplex PCR, and TCRdb's table has in-frame clones only and misses some. The top ten clones hold about 20% of a sample with about 38,000 clones, roughly 92% of them seen once. Source: PBMCs, taken from a glioma patient treated with radiotherapy, temozolomide or both. Receptors originate from a man younger than 35 with glioma.

V usage is TRBV6-1 and J usage is TRBJ1-1; D may be TRBD1 (6 bases). Per the germline V gene, CDR1 is MNHNS and CDR2 is SASEGT. Between the trimmed V and J ends, which lost 4 bases and 2 bases, there was a span of 14 bases. The CDR3 sequence is 15 residues long. The DNA of the CDR3 is TGTGCCAGCAGTGGAATGGGACACCCTAACACTGAAGCTTTCTTT. Encoded protein: CASSGMGHPNTEAFF.

The V call is TRBV28, the J call TRBJ2-2; possibly TRBD1 for D (5 bases). The CDR3 sequence is 13 residues long. Deletions cut 7 bases from V and 2 bases from J, with 8 bases between. From germline, CDR1 is MDHEN and CDR2 SYDVKM. The CDR3 spells CASKTENTGELFF. The CDR3 DNA follows: TGTGCCAGCAAGACAGAAAACACCGGGGAGCTGTTTTTT.

This CDR3 reads CASSFSATSPLHF. CDR3 in DNA: TGTGCCAGCAGCTTCTCGGCCACTTCACCCCTCCACTTT. This chain uses TRBV7-2 with TRBJ1-6; no definite D call. The length of the CDR3 is 13 residues. Germline V gives CDR1 SGHTA, CDR2 FQGNSA. V lost 3 bases and J 9 bases, leaving 9 bases between the germline ends.

V and J are TRBV10-3 and TRBJ2-2; 7 nucleotides line up with TRBD2. The CDR3 runs to 17 residues. V trimming: 4 bases; J trimming: 7 bases; junction bases outside the gene matches: 15. Germline V gene lookup returns CDR1 ENHRY and CDR2 SYGVKD. CDR3 DNA sequence: TGTGCCATCAGTGGACGGACTGGAGCGGGAAAGGTCGGGGAGCTGTTTTTT. Amino acid sequence: CAISGRTGAGKVGELFF.

This clone was detected a few times. This sequence joins TRBV4-3 and TRBJ1-1; D not resolved. Trimming left V 4 bases short and J 5 bases short, with 11 bases between. CDR1 and CDR2 from the germline V gene are LGHNA and YSLEER. The CDR3 spans 13 residues. CDR3 in amino acids: CASSRSETTEAFF. CDR3 DNA sequence: TGCGCCAGCAGCCGATCAGAAACAACTGAAGCTTTCTTT.

The chain couples TRBV19 to TRBJ1-1, with 9 nucleotides matching TRBD1. V lost 3 bases to trimming and J lost 8 bases; unmatched junction nucleotides: 10. From germline, CDR1 is LNHDA and CDR2 SQIVND (reference sequence). This CDR3 is 15 amino acids long. The CDR3 DNA reads as TGTGCCAGTAGTATGTCCCCAACAGGGGGCGGAGAAGCTTTCTTT. It yields the protein CASSMSPTGGGEAFF.

The chain recombines TRBV5-4 with TRBJ2-3; 9 nucleotides line up with TRBD1. With V trimmed by 5 bases and J by 2 bases, 3 bases remained unmatched. The CDR3 loop spans 14 amino acids. Germline V gene sequence: CDR1 SGHNT, CDR2 YYREEE (reference sequence). CDR3 residues: CASSRTGATDTQYF. CDR3 in DNA: TGTGCCAGCAGTCGGACAGGGGCCACAGATACGCAGTATTTT. The full variable domain, rest sourced from reference TRBV5-4 and TRBJ2-3, is ETGVTQSPTHLIKTRGQQVTLRCSSQSGHNTVSWYQQALGQGPQFIFQYYREEENGRGNFPPRFSGLQFPNYSSELNVNALELDDSALYLCASSRTGATDTQYFGPGTRLTVL.

This chain links TRBV10-3 with TRBJ2-1, with TRBD2 matching over 13 bases. CDR3 length: 17 amino acids. CDR1 ENHRY and CDR2 SYGVKD come from the germline V gene. The V segment lost 5 bases and the J segment 5 bases; nucleotides outside the gene matches: 9. The CDR3 spells CAISTSGRAARDNEQFF. The CDR3 DNA reads TGTGCCATCAGTACTAGCGGGAGGGCCGCTCGGGACAATGAGCAGTTCTTC.

This rearrangement joins TRBV6-5 to TRBJ1-1; no clear D gene. The CDR3 loop spans 12 amino acids. V was trimmed by 0 bases and J by 7 bases, leaving 6 bases between them. Germline assignment: CDR1 MNHEY and CDR2 SVGAGI. The CDR3 reads CASSYSDGEAFF. The CDR3, as DNA: TGTGCCAGCAGTTACTCGGACGGTGAAGCTTTCTTT.

The V and J genes are TRBV27 and TRBJ2-7; 7 positions agree with TRBD2. Germline V gene lookup returns CDR1 MNHEY and CDR2 SMNVEV (reference sequence). This CDR3 has 15 residues. Unmatched junction bases numbered 10, after V lost 6 bases and J lost 2 bases. CDR3 region: CASSYSPSGTYEQYF. The CDR3 DNA reads TGTGCCAGCAGCTATTCGCCTAGCGGTACCTACGAGCAGTACTTC.

The CDR3 is CASSLRVGSYEQYF. The CDR3 DNA is TGTGCCAGCAGTCTTAGGGTGGGCTCCTACGAGCAGTACTTC. The chain couples TRBV27 to TRBJ2-7; no reliable D call. This CDR3 has 14 amino acids. Per germline, CDR1 MNHEY and CDR2 SMNVEV (reference sequence). V was shortened by 5 bases and J by 0 bases, with 11 bases between the two germline ends.

The chain is built from TRBV30 and TRBJ1-2, with D possibly matching TRBD1 (6 bases). Per the germline V gene, CDR1 is GTSNPN and CDR2 is SVGIG (reference sequence). CDR3 size: 14 residues. V was clipped by 3 bases and J by 8 bases, with 19 bases between them. The CDR3 nucleotides read TGTGCCTGGAGGGATAGGGGGGCGCGGCAGGGCTACACCTTC. This translates into CAWRDRGARQGYTF.

The chain employs TRBV5-1 and TRBJ2-3, with 8 bases fitting TRBD1. V lost 5 bases to trimming and J lost 2 bases; unmatched junction nucleotides: 10. The CDR3 sequence is 16 residues long. Germline V gene data show CDR1 as SGHRS and CDR2 as YFSETQ. CDR3 in DNA: TGCGCCAGCAGACCCAGAGGGGACAGGTTCACAGATACGCAGTATTTT. This sequence encodes CASRPRGDRFTDTQYF.

The chain employs TRBV25-1 and TRBJ1-1; no firm D call. The V gene's germline CDR1 is MGHDK and CDR2 SYGVNS. The CDR3 runs to 11 residues. V lost 0 bases and J 8 bases, leaving 4 bases between the germline ends. CDR3 bases: TGTGCCAGCAGTGAATATAGAGAAGCTTTCTTT. It specifies CASSEYREAFF.

The rearrangement uses TRBV29-1 and TRBJ2-1; D possibly corresponds to TRBD1 (5 bases). From germline, CDR1 is SQVTM and CDR2 ANQGSEA. Deletions cut 0 bases from V and 5 bases from J, with 17 bases between. CDR3 size: 16 residues. CDR3 DNA: TGCAGCGTTGAAGATCCCCGCCCTGGGGCCCACAATGAGCAGTTCTTC. This sequence encodes CSVEDPRPGAHNEQFF.

The CDR3 reads CASSQDGTGSDTEAFF. CDR3 sequence (DNA): TGCGCCAGCAGCCAAGATGGCACAGGGTCGGACACTGAAGCTTTCTTT. The V call is TRBV4-1, the J call TRBJ1-1, with D perhaps matching TRBD1 (6 bases). The CDR3 totals 16 residues. The ends were cut back, 0 bases at V and 3 bases at J, with 14 bases in the middle. CDR1 and CDR2 (germline): MGHRA, YSYEKL.

This clone was picked up one time. This chain connects TRBV10-3 to TRBJ1-1, with D tentatively TRBD1 (6 bases). Trimming took 6 bases from V and 1 from J, leaving 9 bases between them. There are 13 residues in the CDR3. Germline CDR1 and CDR2: ENHRY and SYGVKD. As DNA, the CDR3 is TGTGCCATCAGGGACAGACAGAACACTGAAGCTTTCTTT. This gives the protein CAIRDRQNTEAFF.

The V gene is TRBV2, the J gene TRBJ2-7, with 11 bases lining up with TRBD2. V shed 4 bases and J 4 bases; nucleotides not matched to a gene: 3. Germline V gene sequence: CDR1 SNHLY, CDR2 FYNNEI. This CDR3 region has 14 residues. CDR3 nucleotides: TGTGCCAGCAGTGGGCTAGCGGGAGGATACGAGCAGTACTTC. This codes for CASSGLAGGYEQYF.